This entry is about one T cell receptor (beta chain). Its antigen is not identified. One entry per CDR3 protein, called by TCRdb with MiXCR from the 5' RACE reads. The sample yields under 150,000 distinct CDR3 sequences, around a fifth seen once. The sample originates from a study of T-cell memory formation after mild COVID-19. General observations from the study: Second-wave clones with a day 37 peak had unconfirmed SARS-CoV-2 specificity.

Trimming left V 6 bases short and J 0 bases short, with 13 bases between. CDR1 SGHDT and CDR2 YYEEEE come from the germline V gene. The CDR3 totals 15 residues. The sequence was obtained from a man between 18 and 35 years old who had mild COVID-19 (a few samples of this study predate the infection). Cell type and time point are not known. This chain joins TRBV5-6 and TRBJ1-5; no clear D gene. Sequenced: PBMCs or a T cell subset sorted from them (not recorded which). The DNA of the CDR3 is TGTGCCAGCACCCTAGGTGTGTTTAGCAATCAGCCCCAGCATTTT. Encoded protein: CASTLGVFSNQPQHF.